This T cell receptor (beta chain) was identified in a study of PD-1 blockade in classical Hodgkin lymphoma. Study-wide results and limits: Whoever responded completely had baseline diversity much like that seen in newly diagnosed patients.

Here immunoSEQ multiplex PCR was the method, and the copy in TCRdb shows in-frame clones only, minus some. Counted here are over 25,000 clones, 78% occurring once; the ten biggest clones make up roughly 35%. A word on this clone: Its matching antigen is unknown.

Patients all relapsed after autologous stem cell transplantation, and there was variation in brentuximab vedotin exposure. Patients reached a best response of complete response, partial response or progressive disease. J was trimmed by 9 bases and V by 7 bases; bases with no gene match: 7. Germline V gene lookup returns CDR1 ENHRY and CDR2 SYGVKD. The CDR3 is 13 residues long. This TCR was sampled from a human donor with classical Hodgkin lymphoma. Specimen: peripheral blood mononuclear cells (PBMCs), collected before the second cycle of nivolumab. The chain recombines TRBV10-3 with TRBJ2-1, with TRBD2 identical over 9 bases. This CDR3 reads CAINGGGDGEQFF. The CDR3 DNA reads as TGTGCCATCAATGGCGGGGGGGACGGTGAGCAGTTCTTC.